Shown below are 28 T cell receptor beta chains from a single sample sequenced in a study of shared clonotypes between healthy human individuals. CD8 cells classed as naive were CD45RO-negative and positively selected for CCR7, excluding terminally differentiated effector memory CD45RA+ cells. Data came from immunoSEQ multiplex PCR; TCRdb stores just in-frame clones and leaves some out. The sample lists roughly 2.1 million clones; more than 85% were seen once. The sequencing sample was made of naive CD8+ T cells from PBMCs. Receptors were obtained from a man aged 18-30 years in good health. Some clones in this sample may be carry-over from other donors' samples.

This clone has just one count. The chain couples TRBV29-1 to TRBJ2-1; tentative D call: TRBD2 (7 bases). The germline gives CDR1 SQVTM, CDR2 ANQGSEA. V dropped 6 bases and J dropped 3 bases, with 15 bases sitting between them. This CDR3 comprises 14 residues. The CDR3 sequence is CSVQTGGFYNEQFF. In DNA form, the CDR3 reads TGCAGCGTGCAGACGGGGGGCTTCTACAATGAGCAGTTCTTC.

The CDR3 here is CASSSVLEGGTYEQYF. The CDR3 bases are TGTGCCAGCAGCTCAGTCCTGGAGGGAGGAACCTACGAGCAGTACTTC. The gene calls are TRBV7-9 and TRBJ2-7; maybe TRBD2 (6 bases). The V gene lost 4 bases and the J gene lost 2 bases, with 18 bases spanning the gap. CDR3 size: 16 residues. In germline, CDR1 is SEHNR, CDR2 FQNEAQ (reference sequence).

The chain couples TRBV6-1 to TRBJ2-1, with TRBD1 matching 7 bases. The ends lost 6 bases at V and 1 base at J; junction bases unmatched: 6. CDR3 length: 15 residues. Germline CDR1 is MNHNS and CDR2 is SASEGT. The CDR3 region is CASSVDRASYNEQFF. The CDR3 DNA reads as TGTGCCAGCAGCGTTGACAGGGCGTCCTACAATGAGCAGTTCTTC.

CDR3 nucleotide sequence: TGCGCCAGCAGCGCTGGACAGGGAGGATACGAGCAGTACTTC. It yields the protein CASSAGQGGYEQYF. This sequence joins TRBV5-1 and TRBJ2-7, with 8 bases fitting TRBD1. V lost 4 bases to trimming and J lost 4 bases; unmatched junction nucleotides: 7. This CDR3 is built from 14 residues. Per germline, CDR1 SGHRS and CDR2 YFSETQ.

This clone was detected only once. The chain links TRBV11-3 to TRBJ2-1; D could derive from TRBD1 or TRBD2 (5 bases each). This CDR3 has 13 amino acids. V was cut by 5 bases and J by 7 bases, with 12 bases left in between. The germline V gene has CDR1 SGHNT and CDR2 YENEEA. CDR3 loop: CASSRGRLNEQFF. The DNA of the CDR3 is TGTGCCAGCAGCCGGGGCCGGCTGAATGAGCAGTTCTTC.

The chain links TRBV27 to TRBJ2-1; 10 bases are a match to TRBD2. Germline CDR1 and CDR2: MNHEY and SMNVEV (reference sequence). The CDR3 extends over 15 amino acids. V was clipped by 3 bases and J by 4 bases; unmatched bases: 3. The CDR3 protein is CASSLTSGWYNEQFF. The CDR3 coding sequence is TGTGCCAGCAGTTTGACTAGCGGGTGGTACAATGAGCAGTTCTTC.

This chain links TRBV14 with TRBJ2-1, with 10 bases identical to TRBD2. This CDR3 region has 15 residues. The germline CDR1 and CDR2 sequences are SGHDN and FVKESK. V lost 6 bases to trimming and J lost 7 bases; unmatched junction nucleotides: 9. The CDR3 spells CASSVSGRARNEQFF. The CDR3 nucleotides are TGTGCCAGCAGTGTCAGCGGGAGGGCCCGAAATGAGCAGTTCTTC.

This chain connects TRBV4-3 to TRBJ1-4, with D tentatively TRBD1 (6 bases). Trimming shortened V by 0 bases and J by 8 bases, and 16 bases separated the two germline ends. Germline-derived CDR1 and CDR2 are LGHNA and YSLEER. The CDR3 is made up of 16 amino acids. This chain's CDR3 is CASSQDPIRGREKLFF. Written as DNA, the CDR3 is TGCGCCAGCAGCCAAGATCCCATCAGGGGCAGGGAAAAACTGTTTTTT.

The chain carries TRBV19 and TRBJ2-1; 12 bases are shared with TRBD2. The junction had 9 bases not matched to a gene; V was cut back by 6 bases and J by 15 bases. The CDR3 totals 13 residues. CDR1 is LNHDA, CDR2 SQIVND, per germline (reference sequence). CDR3 residues: CASSLGLAGSRFF. CDR3 DNA sequence: TGTGCCAGTAGCCTAGGACTAGCGGGATCAAGGTTCTTC.

The rearrangement uses TRBV10-1 and TRBJ2-1; 14 bases fit TRBD2. V lost 2 bases and J lost 5; bases outside the gene matches: 8. The CDR3 extends over 18 amino acids. From germline, CDR1 is WNHNN and CDR2 SYGVQD (reference sequence). CDR3 coding DNA: TGCGCCAGCAGTGAGCTCCCCGGGACTAGCGGGAGAAACAATGAGCAGTTCTTC. Its translation is CASSELPGTSGRNNEQFF.

The CDR3 loop is CASSPRGGHTEAFF. The CDR3 nucleotides read TGCGCCAGCAGCCCCCGGGGAGGTCACACTGAAGCTTTCTTT. This chain links TRBV4-1 with TRBJ1-1; D is unclear. There are 14 residues in the CDR3. V was cut by 4 bases and J by 3 bases, with 12 bases left in between. The germline CDR1 and CDR2 sequences are MGHRA and YSYEKL.

The gene calls are TRBV5-1 and TRBJ2-7, with D unclear. The CDR3 consists of 14 residues. The V gene's germline CDR1 is SGHRS and CDR2 YFSETQ. Deletions cut 3 bases from V and 3 bases from J, with 13 bases between. CDR3 nucleotide sequence: TGCGCCAGCAGCTCCCCGGCAGCCGTCTACGAGCAGTACTTC. Translated: CASSSPAAVYEQYF.

This clone was seen a handful of times. The chain combines TRBV5-1 with TRBJ1-2; D gene uncertain. CDR1 and CDR2 from the germline V gene are SGHRS and YFSETQ. The CDR3 is 13 residues long. Trimming stripped 5 bases from V and 3 bases from J, with 11 bases between. CDR3 in DNA: TGCGCCAGCAGTTCAGGATGGGACTATGGCTACACCTTC. It encodes CASSSGWDYGYTF. The variable domain in full, completed from reference TRBV5-1 and TRBJ1-2, reads KAGVTQTPRYLIKTRGQQVTLSCSPISGHRSVSWYQQTPGQGLQFLFEYFSETQRNKGNFPGRFSGRQFSNSRSEMNVSTLELGDSALYLCASSSGWDYGYTFGSGTRLTVV.

For this clone: This CDR3 is also generated by other DNA sequences in the sample. This chain links TRBV7-6 with TRBJ2-7; 9 nucleotides align to TRBD1. The junction had 4 bases not matched to a gene; V was cut back by 3 bases and J by 4 bases. This CDR3 is 14 amino acids long. Germline V gene lookup returns CDR1 SGHVS and CDR2 FNYEAQ. CDR3 protein: CASSLGQGVYEQYF. The CDR3 DNA is TGTGCCAGCAGCTTGGGACAGGGAGTTTACGAGCAGTACTTC.

The rearrangement joins TRBV28 to TRBJ2-2; possibly TRBD1 for D (7 bases). This CDR3 region has 17 residues. Germline assignment: CDR1 MDHEN and CDR2 SYDVKM. V lost 7 bases and J lost 7, with 25 bases in between. CDR3 DNA sequence: TGTGCCAGCACGTTACAGGGGAGGCCCCCGAACGGCGGGGAGCTGTTTTTT. Translated, it gives CASTLQGRPPNGGELFF.

V gene TRBV15 combines with J gene TRBJ2-1, with D perhaps TRBD1 (6 bases). The V end lost 4 bases, the J end lost 4 bases, and 8 bases lay between the germline ends. The CDR3 totals 13 residues. Germline lookup yields CDR1 LNHNV and CDR2 YYDKDF (reference sequence). CDR3 coding DNA: TGTGCCACCAGCAACAGGGAGTACAATGAGCAGTTCTTC. It encodes CATSNREYNEQFF.

The chain uses TRBV28 and TRBJ1-2; D not resolved. Germline V lookup: CDR1 MDHEN, CDR2 SYDVKM. The CDR3 runs to 13 residues. V was pared by 6 bases and J by 2 bases, with 10 bases between. This CDR3 is CASRPDGNYGYTF. For the CDR3, the DNA is TGTGCCAGCAGACCCGATGGGAACTATGGCTACACCTTC.

This chain connects TRBV27 to TRBJ1-5; D is unclear. Germline V lookup: CDR1 MNHEY, CDR2 SMNVEV (reference sequence). V gave up 2 bases and J gave up 2 bases, with 10 bases separating them. The CDR3 has 15 residues. The DNA of the CDR3 is TGTGCCAGCAGTTTACGAGGAGAGGGCAATCAGCCCCAGCATTTT. It specifies CASSLRGEGNQPQHF.

V is TRBV14 and J is TRBJ2-7, with D possibly being TRBD1 (5 bases). CDR3 length: 13 residues. The V and J ends lost 0 bases and 4 bases respectively, with 7 bases between them. CDR1 and CDR2 from the germline V gene are SGHDN and FVKESK. CDR3 amino acids: CASSQEGVYEQYF. The CDR3 bases are TGTGCCAGCAGCCAAGAAGGGGTATACGAGCAGTACTTC.

This clone was recorded once. This chain uses TRBV7-2 with TRBJ2-1; D unresolved. This CDR3 region has 17 residues. Trimming took off 0 bases at V and 0 bases at J, with 12 bases between the two ends. Germline V gene lookup returns CDR1 SGHTA and CDR2 FQGNSA. In DNA form, the CDR3 reads TGTGCCAGCAGCTTAGCGCCCGGGCTGAGCTCCTACAATGAGCAGTTCTTC. Protein sequence: CASSLAPGLSSYNEQFF.

CDR3 DNA sequence: TGTGCCAGCAGCTTTGGACCCGGGTCCCTCTCTGGAAACACCATATATTTT. Encoded protein: CASSFGPGSLSGNTIYF. V is TRBV11-2 and J is TRBJ1-3; no clear D gene. CDR1 and CDR2 (germline): SGHAT, FQNNGV. Trimming removed 3 bases at V and 0 bases at J, with 15 bases between. This CDR3 is built from 17 residues.

The chain links TRBV10-2 to TRBJ2-1; 10 nucleotides match TRBD1. This CDR3 is 15 amino acids long. Germline CDR1 reads WSHSY; CDR2 reads SAAADI. V shed 8 bases, J shed 5 bases, and the junction held 9 bases outside the gene matches. This CDR3 is CASLLDRGINNEQFF. The CDR3, as DNA: TGCGCCAGCCTACTGGACAGGGGGATAAACAATGAGCAGTTCTTC.

To note about this clone: The junction departs from germline at one end; a sequencing error may be responsible. V is TRBV2 and J is TRBJ1-4; D ambiguous. The CDR3 runs 12 residues. From germline, CDR1 is SNHLY and CDR2 FYNNEI. CDR3 sequence (DNA): TGTGCCAGCAGTGAAGCTAAGGAAAAACTGTTTTTT. Translating it yields CASSEAKEKLFF.

This rearrangement joins TRBV15 to TRBJ2-2, with a tentative D call TRBD2 (5 bases). Germline loops: CDR1 LNHNV, CDR2 YYDKDF (reference sequence). Trimming took 0 bases from V and 5 from J, leaving 19 bases between them. This CDR3 spans 18 amino acids. CDR3 DNA sequence: TGTGCCACCAGCAGAGATGTGCGGGCCAGGATTAGGACCGGGGAGCTGTTTTTT. The encoded protein is CATSRDVRARIRTGELFF.

There are a few counts of this clone. J is TRBJ1-5 and V is TRBV27, with D perhaps TRBD1 (6 bases). The CDR3 runs to 13 residues. Trimming pared 5 bases from V and 6 bases from J, leaving 11 bases between. CDR1 and CDR2 from the germline V gene are MNHEY and SMNVEV (reference sequence). The CDR3 bases are TGTGCCAGCAGTACACAGGGACTTCAGCCCCAGCATTTT. Translation: CASSTQGLQPQHF.

As concerns this clone: Additional DNA sequences in this sample encode the identical CDR3. The chain joins TRBV19 to TRBJ2-1; 7 bases align to TRBD1. V lost 6 bases and J lost 0; bases outside the gene matches: 5. The CDR3 is made up of 15 amino acids. Germline-derived CDR1 and CDR2 are LNHDA and SQIVND (reference sequence). CDR3 in amino acids: CASSYRDSSYNEQFF. In nucleotides, the CDR3 is TGTGCCAGTAGCTATAGGGACAGCTCCTACAATGAGCAGTTCTTC.

This clone has more than one count but fewer than ten. The V gene is TRBV19, the J gene TRBJ1-1; perhaps TRBD1 as D (5 bases). CDR1 and CDR2 (germline): LNHDA, SQIVND (reference sequence). CDR3 size: 15 residues. V was shortened by 6 bases and J by 3 bases, with 17 bases between the two germline ends. This chain's CDR3 is CASRRPSEGHTEAFF. The CDR3 nucleotides read TGTGCCAGTAGAAGACCCTCGGAGGGGCACACTGAAGCTTTCTTT.

The gene calls are TRBV2 and TRBJ1-5; 9 bases map to TRBD1. Losses at the gene ends were 5 bases for V and 5 bases for J; bases not matched to a gene: 7. Germline lookup yields CDR1 SNHLY and CDR2 FYNNEI. The CDR3 spans 15 residues. In nucleotides, the CDR3 is TGTGCCAGCAGTCCCCTATACAGGGGGCATCAGCCCCAGCATTTT. It codes for CASSPLYRGHQPQHF.